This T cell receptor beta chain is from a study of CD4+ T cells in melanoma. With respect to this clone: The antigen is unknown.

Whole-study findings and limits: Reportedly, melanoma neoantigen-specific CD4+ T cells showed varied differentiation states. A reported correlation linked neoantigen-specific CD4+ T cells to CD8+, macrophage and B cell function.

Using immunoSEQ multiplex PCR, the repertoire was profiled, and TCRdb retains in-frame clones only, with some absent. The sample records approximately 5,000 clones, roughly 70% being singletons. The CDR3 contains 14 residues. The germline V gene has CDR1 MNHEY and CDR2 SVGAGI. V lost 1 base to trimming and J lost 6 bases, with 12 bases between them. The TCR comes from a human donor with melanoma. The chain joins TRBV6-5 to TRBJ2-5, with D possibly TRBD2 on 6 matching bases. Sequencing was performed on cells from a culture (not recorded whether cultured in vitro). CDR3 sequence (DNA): TGTGCCAGCAGTTACTTTACTAGCCCGAAGACCCAGTACTTC. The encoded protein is CASSYFTSPKTQYF.